These 32 T cell receptor beta chains were sequenced from one sample in a study of blood T cell repertoires in COVID-19 (dated by TCRdb to the early 2020s). Library generation was performed with the immunoSEQ multiplex PCR assay. The clones in this table, taken by TCRdb from immuneACCESS, are in-frame only. Not every clone is retained; where verified, under half of the shortfall comes from an unresolved V gene, and the cause of the rest is unknown. The sample contains approximately 200,000 clones, around 89% of them found a single time. The ten largest clones add up to about 3.9% of the sample. Sequencing was carried out using peripheral blood. The receptor set was obtained from a woman under 40 with acute or convalescent COVID-19.

The chain couples TRBV24-1 to TRBJ2-3; 9 positions match TRBD1. Per germline, CDR1 KGHDR and CDR2 SFDVKD. CDR3 length: 17 residues. Trimming at V came to 1 base and at J to 3 bases, leaving 7 bases not matched to a gene. CDR3 amino acids: CATSDFRMDRGTDTQYF. CDR3 coding DNA: TGTGCCACCAGTGATTTCCGTATGGACAGGGGAACAGATACGCAGTATTTT.

In DNA, the CDR3 is TGTGCCTGGACTAGCGGGAGAGGGGGCGAGCAGTACTTC. As protein: CAWTSGRGGEQYF. V and J are TRBV30 and TRBJ2-7; 10 bases agree with TRBD2. CDR1 is GTSNPN and CDR2 is SVGIG in the germline V gene (reference sequence). The CDR3 is 13 amino acids. Unmatched junction bases numbered 6, after V lost 4 bases and J lost 6 bases.

In regard to this clone: Within the sample, other DNA sequences also encode this same CDR3. The chain couples TRBV5-4 to TRBJ2-3, with 7 bases identical to TRBD1. Trimming removed 0 bases from V and 1 base from J; junction bases left unmatched: 2. CDR3 length: 15 residues. Germline CDR1 reads SGHNT; CDR2 reads YYREEE (reference sequence). Here the CDR3 reads CASSLVGTGTDTQYF. The CDR3 DNA is TGTGCCAGCAGCTTGGTGGGGACAGGCACAGATACGCAGTATTTT.

The chain recombines TRBV15 with TRBJ2-1; perhaps TRBD2 as D (7 bases). CDR3 length: 16 amino acids. The V end lost 3 bases, the J end lost 4 bases, and 16 bases lay between the germline ends. Germline lookup yields CDR1 LNHNV and CDR2 YYDKDF (reference sequence). The CDR3 bases are TGTGCCACCAGCAGGGATAGGGGGGGCACATACAATGAGCAGTTCTTC. It translates to CATSRDRGGTYNEQFF.

This clone has more than one count but fewer than ten. The chain carries TRBV30 and TRBJ2-5; TRBD1 is a possible D gene (6 bases). Germline-derived CDR1 and CDR2 are GTSNPN and SVGIG (reference sequence). The CDR3 consists of 15 residues. The V end was cut by 0 bases, the J end by 2 bases, with 13 bases between. CDR3 sequence reads: CAWSVRGTLQETQYF. The CDR3 DNA follows: TGTGCCTGGAGTGTACGAGGGACACTTCAAGAGACCCAGTACTTC.

Here the CDR3 reads CASSWRGGQGAGETQYF. The CDR3 DNA follows: TGTGCCAGCAGCTGGAGAGGGGGACAGGGGGCGGGAGAGACCCAGTACTTC. The chain couples TRBV5-4 to TRBJ2-5; TRBD1 matches 12 bases. This CDR3 is built from 17 residues. With 3 bases clipped from V and 4 bases from J, the junction kept 10 bases outside the gene matches. CDR1 and CDR2 from the germline V gene are SGHNT and YYREEE (reference sequence).

The rearrangement links TRBV7-9 to TRBJ1-1, with D unclear. CDR1 is SEHNR and CDR2 is FQNEAQ in the germline V gene (reference sequence). The length of the CDR3 is 14 residues. Trimming took 3 bases from V and 7 from J, leaving 15 bases between them. The CDR3 reads CASSFSGSLYEAFF. The CDR3, as DNA: TGTGCCAGCAGCTTTTCCGGGAGCCTATATGAAGCTTTCTTT.

This clone occurred once. This rearrangement joins TRBV30 to TRBJ2-1, with D possibly being TRBD2 (6 bases). The CDR3 consists of 13 residues. Germline loops: CDR1 GTSNPN, CDR2 SVGIG (reference sequence). V was clipped by 0 bases and J by 7 bases, with 10 bases between them. As DNA, the CDR3 is TGTGCCTGGAGTGTACTAGCTGGAAATGAGCAGTTCTTC. Its translation is CAWSVLAGNEQFF.

This chain links TRBV7-2 with TRBJ2-7; 8 nucleotides match TRBD1. The germline CDR1 and CDR2 sequences are SGHTA and FQGNSA. The CDR3 runs 14 residues. J gave up 3 bases and V 5 bases, and 6 bases lay outside the gene matches. In DNA, the CDR3 is TGTGCCAGCAGCCCCACCGGGACAGGCTACGAGCAGTACTTC. It translates to CASSPTGTGYEQYF.

V and J are TRBV11-3 and TRBJ2-1, with 7 bases fitting TRBD2. J gave up 8 bases and V 1 base, and 8 bases lay outside the gene matches. CDR3 length equals 15 residues. The germline V gene has CDR1 SGHNT and CDR2 YENEEA. CDR3 DNA sequence: TGTGCCAGCAGCTTAGGGAGTGGGAGGGCCGATGAGCAGTTCTTC. Residues: CASSLGSGRADEQFF.

The V call is TRBV4-2, the J call TRBJ2-2, with a weak D call TRBD2 (6 bases). Germline loops: CDR1 LGHNA, CDR2 YNFKEQ. The CDR3 is made up of 17 amino acids. The ends were cut back, 0 bases at V and 4 bases at J, with 15 bases in the middle. The CDR3 DNA follows: TGTGCCAGCAGCCAAGAAAAACGCCGGGACTCCACCGGGGAGCTGTTTTTT. It translates to CASSQEKRRDSTGELFF.

The chain is built from TRBV7-9 and TRBJ2-2; a possible D gene is TRBD1 (5 bases). From germline, CDR1 is SEHNR and CDR2 FQNEAQ (reference sequence). CDR3 size: 15 residues. The V end lost 7 bases, the J end lost 7 bases, and 19 bases lay between the germline ends. The CDR3 coding sequence is TGTGCCAGCACCCCGAGACAGTGGGCGAGCGGGGAGCTGTTTTTT. This gives the protein CASTPRQWASGELFF.

The chain joins TRBV6-5 to TRBJ1-2; no clear D gene. Germline V gives CDR1 MNHEY, CDR2 SVGAGI. Between the trimmed V and J ends, which lost 5 bases and 0 bases, there was a span of 7 bases. The CDR3 has 13 amino acids. As DNA, the CDR3 is TGTGCCAGCAGTCGCGGGACTAACTATGGCTACACCTTC. Translation: CASSRGTNYGYTF.

The V call is TRBV7-9, the J call TRBJ2-7, with 8 bases matching TRBD1. This CDR3 is 12 amino acids long. V lost 5 bases to trimming and J lost 11 bases; unmatched junction nucleotides: 8. Germline-derived CDR1 and CDR2 are SEHNR and FQNEAQ (reference sequence). The DNA of the CDR3 is TGTGCCAGCAGCCCTCAGACAGGGGAGAAGTACTTC. Translated: CASSPQTGEKYF.

The chain employs TRBV30 and TRBJ2-4; D is uncertain. CDR1 GTSNPN and CDR2 SVGIG come from the germline V gene (reference sequence). The CDR3 has 12 amino acids. The chain's CDR3 is CACRVPKNIQYF. CDR3 nucleotides: TGTGCATGCCGGGTCCCCAAAAACATTCAGTACTTC. The whole variable domain, filled in from reference TRBV30 and TRBJ2-4, reads SQTIHQWPATLVQPVGSPLSLECTVEGTSNPNLYWYRQAAGRGLQLLFYSVGIGQISSEVPQNLSASRPQDRQFILSSKKLLLSDSGFYLCACRVPKNIQYFGAGTRLSVL.

The V and J genes are TRBV7-9 and TRBJ1-2, with no clear D. V was cut by 1 base and J by 3 bases, with 9 bases left in between. The CDR3 is made up of 14 amino acids. The germline V gene has CDR1 SEHNR and CDR2 FQNEAQ (reference sequence). In DNA form, the CDR3 reads TGTGCCAGCAGCTTAGTGGGGAGGTACTATGGCTACACCTTC. This codes for CASSLVGRYYGYTF. Together with reference TRBV7-9 and TRBJ1-2, the CDR3 gives the full variable domain: DTGVSQNPRHKITKRGQNVTFRCDPISEHNRLYWYRQTLGQGPEFLTYFQNEAQLEKSRLLSDRFSAERPKGSFSTLEIQRTEQGDSAMYLCASSLVGRYYGYTFGSGTRLTVV.

The chain uses TRBV11-2 and TRBJ2-1; maybe TRBD2 (6 bases). CDR3 length equals 15 residues. CDR1 is SGHAT and CDR2 is FQNNGV in the germline V gene. Trimming shortened V by 3 bases and J by 0 bases, and 9 bases separated the two germline ends. This chain's CDR3 is CASSFGTFSYNEQFF. In DNA form, the CDR3 reads TGTGCCAGCAGCTTTGGGACTTTCTCCTACAATGAGCAGTTCTTC.

The V call is TRBV2, the J call TRBJ1-1; D is unclear. Trimming left V 5 bases short and J 1 base short, with 8 bases between. The CDR3 is made up of 13 amino acids. Germline-derived CDR1 and CDR2 are SNHLY and FYNNEI. CDR3 region: CASSRNWNTEAFF. The CDR3 DNA is TGTGCCAGCAGTCGAAACTGGAACACTGAAGCTTTCTTT.

CDR3 amino acids: CASSVGARVAGEQFF. The CDR3 DNA follows: TGTGCCAGCAGCGTAGGTGCAAGGGTGGCGGGTGAGCAGTTCTTC. The chain couples TRBV9 to TRBJ2-1, with TRBD2 as a possible D gene (5 bases). Trimming took off 0 bases at V and 9 bases at J, with 16 bases between the two ends. The CDR3 sequence is 15 residues long. Germline V lookup: CDR1 SGDLS, CDR2 YYNGEE.

The chain employs TRBV19 and TRBJ2-2, with a tentative D call TRBD2 (6 bases). The CDR3 is 16 amino acids. CDR1 is LNHDA, CDR2 SQIVND, per germline (reference sequence). The V end was cut by 2 bases, the J end by 5 bases, with 15 bases between. CDR3 nucleotide sequence: TGTGCCAGTAGTATATCGGTCTGGAGCGGGACCGGGGAGCTGTTTTTT. Residues: CASSISVWSGTGELFF.

This chain uses TRBV5-4 with TRBJ2-7; 8 bases are a match to TRBD2. Trimming took 0 bases from V and 3 from J; bases not matched to a gene: 2. CDR3 size: 14 residues. CDR1 is SGHNT, CDR2 YYREEE, per germline (reference sequence). CDR3 amino acids: CASSLEGTSYEQYF. CDR3 nucleotides: TGTGCCAGCAGCTTGGAGGGGACTAGCTACGAGCAGTACTTC.

A few counts support this clone. This chain connects TRBV4-2 to TRBJ2-7; D is possibly TRBD2 (5 bases). The CDR3 runs to 16 residues. CDR1 is LGHNA, CDR2 YNFKEQ, per germline. V dropped 0 bases and J dropped 0 bases, with 12 bases sitting between them. The CDR3 region has the DNA TGTGCCAGCAGCCAAGATTGGGCTAGCACCTCCTACGAGCAGTACTTC. This translates into CASSQDWASTSYEQYF.

This clone was observed a single time. V and J are TRBV5-1 and TRBJ2-1; TRBD1 might be the D (6 bases). This CDR3 region has 14 residues. CDR1 SGHRS and CDR2 YFSETQ come from the germline V gene. Trimming took 4 bases from V and 0 from J, leaving 8 bases between them. The chain's CDR3 is CASSEQGSYNEQFF. In DNA, the CDR3 is TGCGCCAGCAGCGAACAGGGCTCCTACAATGAGCAGTTCTTC.

The genes are TRBV6-5 and TRBJ2-5, with D tentatively TRBD1 (6 bases). The germline CDR1 and CDR2 sequences are MNHEY and SVGAGI. The V end lost 6 bases, the J end lost 4 bases, and 12 bases lay between the germline ends. CDR3 length equals 13 residues. This CDR3 is CASREQGIETQYF. The CDR3 DNA sequence: TGTGCCAGCAGGGAGCAGGGGATAGAGACCCAGTACTTC.

The genes are TRBV28 and TRBJ2-4; 10 nucleotides agree with TRBD2. This CDR3 is built from 14 residues. Germline assignment: CDR1 MDHEN and CDR2 SYDVKM. With V trimmed by 6 bases and J by 7 bases, 6 bases remained unmatched. CDR3 sequence (DNA): TGTGCCAGCAGCCGGACTAGCGGAGGGAACATTCAGTACTTC. As protein: CASSRTSGGNIQYF.

This clone was detected only once. The chain has TRBV7-6 and TRBJ2-1; 8 bases match TRBD1. Germline V gene data show CDR1 as SGHVS and CDR2 as FNYEAQ. The CDR3 has 19 residues. The ends lost 5 bases at V and 4 bases at J; junction bases unmatched: 19. The CDR3 reads CASSPYISDDGDRYNEQFF. As DNA, the CDR3 is TGTGCCAGCAGCCCATATATCTCGGACGATGGGGACAGGTACAATGAGCAGTTCTTC.

The V call is TRBV2, the J call TRBJ2-1; unclear D gene. Germline V gives CDR1 SNHLY, CDR2 FYNNEI. This CDR3 is 11 amino acids long. Trimming removed 6 bases at V and 10 bases at J, with 10 bases between. CDR3: CASRYLEEQFF. The CDR3 coding sequence is TGTGCCAGCAGGTATTTGGAGGAGCAGTTCTTC.

V gene TRBV18 combines with J gene TRBJ2-3; tentatively, D is TRBD2 (6 bases). Trimming shortened V by 0 bases and J by 5 bases, and 12 bases separated the two germline ends. Germline values: CDR1 KGHSH, CDR2 LQKENI. The length of the CDR3 is 15 residues. CDR3 nucleotides: TGTGCCAGCTCACCACCGGGGGACTTGGGAGATACGCAGTATTTT. The encoded protein is CASSPPGDLGDTQYF. The variable domain in full, with the rest retrieved from reference TRBV18 and TRBJ2-3, is NAGVMQNPRHLVRRRGQEARLRCSPMKGHSHVYWYRQLPEEGLKFMVYLQKENIIDESGMPKERFSAEFPKEGPSILRIQQVVRGDSAAYFCASSPPGDLGDTQYFGPGTRLTVL.

The chain is built from TRBV18 and TRBJ2-5; D unresolved. Trimming left V 5 bases short and J 1 base short, with 8 bases between. This CDR3 contains 13 residues. Per germline, CDR1 KGHSH and CDR2 LQKENI. CDR3 in DNA: TGTGCCAGCTCATCGGAGCGCCAAGAGACCCAGTACTTC. Translating it yields CASSSERQETQYF.

V is TRBV6-5 and J is TRBJ1-6, with 7 bases fitting TRBD1. The CDR3 consists of 15 residues. The V gene end was trimmed by 6 bases and the J gene end by 7 bases; junction bases not matched to a gene: 9. Germline values: CDR1 MNHEY, CDR2 SVGAGI. CDR3 region: CASRGAQGDNSPLHF. The CDR3 bases are TGTGCCAGCAGAGGCGCCCAGGGGGACAATTCACCCCTCCACTTT.

This clone appeared a few times. The rearrangement uses TRBV24-1 and TRBJ2-2; D perhaps matches TRBD2 (5 bases). This CDR3 has 11 amino acids. V shed 9 bases and J shed 5 bases, with 6 bases lying between them. Germline V gives CDR1 KGHDR, CDR2 SFDVKD. The CDR3 sequence is CATRGTGELFF. As DNA, the CDR3 is TGTGCCACCCGAGGGACCGGGGAGCTGTTTTTT.

The rearrangement uses TRBV6-1 and TRBJ1-2; 7 bases align to TRBD1. This CDR3 has 14 residues. Trimming took 3 bases from V and 4 from J; bases not matched to a gene: 5. Germline V gene data show CDR1 as MNHNS and CDR2 as SASEGT. The CDR3 loop reads CASSERGLAYGYTF. The CDR3 bases are TGTGCCAGCAGTGAGAGGGGGCTGGCCTATGGCTACACCTTC.